The T cell receptor (beta chain) under discussion was sequenced for a study of blood T cell repertoires in COVID-19. On the study more broadly: The origin of the acute and convalescent COVID-19 samples was the United States, Italy and Spain. In each case, the material was cDNA or gDNA derived from T cells, B-cell-depleted T cells, or PBMCs.

Germline values: CDR1 KGHSH, CDR2 LQKENI. The CDR3 consists of 13 residues. Trimming stripped 2 bases from V and 5 bases from J, with 9 bases between. Source study methods: Amplified reference gene primers provided the basis for estimating nucleated cell counts. Generated by immunoSEQ multiplex PCR, the TCRdb table keeps only in-frame clones and is missing some. V, J and clone size reflect that table, while D and trimming were determined from the DNA. Of about 140,000 clones detected, about 85% appear once; the ten largest clones hold 1.6%. The sequencing sample was made of peripheral blood. This sequence was found in a human donor in a cohort sampled during active COVID-19. The chain joins TRBV18 to TRBJ2-5; no definite D call. The CDR3 is CASSPGLLETQYF. CDR3 in DNA: TGTGCCAGCTCACCAGGCCTCCTGGAGACCCAGTACTTC.